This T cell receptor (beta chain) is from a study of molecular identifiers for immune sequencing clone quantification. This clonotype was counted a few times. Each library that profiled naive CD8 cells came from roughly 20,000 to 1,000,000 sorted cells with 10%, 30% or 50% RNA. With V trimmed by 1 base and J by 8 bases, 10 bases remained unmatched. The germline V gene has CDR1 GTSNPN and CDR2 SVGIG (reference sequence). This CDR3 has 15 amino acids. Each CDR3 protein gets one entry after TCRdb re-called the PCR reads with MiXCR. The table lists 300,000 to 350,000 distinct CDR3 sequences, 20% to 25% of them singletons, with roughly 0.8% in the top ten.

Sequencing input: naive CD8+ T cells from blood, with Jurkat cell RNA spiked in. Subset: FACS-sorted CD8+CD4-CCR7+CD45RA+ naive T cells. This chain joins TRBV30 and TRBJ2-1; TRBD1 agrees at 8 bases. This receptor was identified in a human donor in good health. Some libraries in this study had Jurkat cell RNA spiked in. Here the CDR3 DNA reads TGTGCCTGGAGTGAGATCGGACAGGGCAATGATGAGCAGTTCTTC. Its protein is CAWSEIGQGNDEQFF.